This T cell receptor (beta chain) is from a study of shared clonotypes between healthy human individuals. The study's findings and limits: Non-shared clonotypes were found to have lower generation probabilities than the clonotypes that were shared by all four of the sorted-subset donors.

Donation came from healthy HIV-negative adults that had no recent acute infections or vaccinations. Repertoires were generated with immunoSEQ multiplex PCR, while TCRdb's copy carries only in-frame clones and drops some. The sample includes about 1.5 million clones, approximately 97% of them seen just once. To note about this clone: What it binds is not known.

The V end lost 4 bases, the J end lost 10 bases, and 24 bases lay between the germline ends. This CDR3 comprises 16 residues. Germline CDR1 SGHTS, CDR2 YDEGEE. Specimen: naive CD4+ T cells sorted from blood. The subset is: CD45RA+ positively selected. The chain uses TRBV5-8 and TRBJ2-1; D remains unclear. This receptor was taken from a man aged 25 to 40 in good health. Written as DNA, the CDR3 is TGTGCCAGCAGCACTATCACGAAAACAATTTCCTGGGAGCAGTTCTTC. Translated: CASSTITKTISWEQFF.